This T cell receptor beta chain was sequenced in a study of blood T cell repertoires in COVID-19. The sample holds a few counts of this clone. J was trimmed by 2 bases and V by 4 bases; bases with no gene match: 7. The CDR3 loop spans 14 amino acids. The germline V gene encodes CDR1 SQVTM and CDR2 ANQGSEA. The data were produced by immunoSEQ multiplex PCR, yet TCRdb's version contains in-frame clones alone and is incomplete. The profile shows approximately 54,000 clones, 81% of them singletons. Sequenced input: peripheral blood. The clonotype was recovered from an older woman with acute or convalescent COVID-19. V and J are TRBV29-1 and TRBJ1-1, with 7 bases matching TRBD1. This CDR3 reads CSVGPTGINTEAFF. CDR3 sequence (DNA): TGCAGCGTTGGCCCGACAGGGATAAACACTGAAGCTTTCTTT.